Listed below are T cell receptor beta chains from one sample, sequenced in a study of blood T cell repertoires in COVID-19. The repertoire was sequenced with immunoSEQ multiplex PCR; TCRdb's copy has only in-frame clones and lacks some. The sample comprises hundreds of thousands of clones, about nine tenths of which are singletons, and 11% rests with the top ten. The specimen sequenced was peripheral blood. These receptors all come from a woman aged 25-40 years with COVID-19, enrolled during active disease. The CDR3 runs from the conserved cysteine through the conserved F or W. Fields, in order: D gene, J gene, clone size, CDR3 length, V gene, CDR3 DNA, CDR3 protein. D genes are given only for firm matches. The size field is filled for only some rows; it gives once, few, many or a size class.

TRBD1,TRBJ2-6,NA,17,TRBV5-1,TGCGCCAGCATGGAGGGGACAGGGGTCTCTGGGGCCAACGTCCTGACTTTC,CASMEGTGVSGANVLTF
TRBD1,TRBJ2-2,NA,17,TRBV7-2,TGTGCCAGCAGCCTCCTCCCGGGACAGGGGAACACCGGGGAGCTGTTTTTT,CASSLLPGQGNTGELFF
NA,TRBJ2-6,NA,16,TRBV7-3,TGTGCCAGCAGCTTATCTTTCCGCGCTGGGGCCAACGTCCTGACTTTC,CASSLSFRAGANVLTF
NA,TRBJ2-7,NA,13,TRBV28,TGTGCCAGCAGCTCCTGGCCAAGCTACGAGCAGTACTTC,CASSSWPSYEQYF
NA,TRBJ2-5,once,15,TRBV28,TGTGCCAGCAGTTCCCATGGACTGCGTCAAGAGACCCAGTACTTC,CASSSHGLRQETQYF
NA,TRBJ1-2,NA,13,TRBV5-8,TGTGCCAGCAGCCGGAGACAGCCCTATGGCTACACCTTC,CASSRRQPYGYTF
TRBD1,TRBJ1-6,NA,16,TRBV19,TGTGCCAGTAGTGGAGGGGGCGCATCCTATAATTCACCCCTCCACTTT,CASSGGGASYNSPLHF
NA,TRBJ1-4,NA,13,TRBV19,TGTGCCAGTAGTTGGTCGGCTAATGAAAAACTGTTTTTT,CASSWSANEKLFF
TRBD1,TRBJ1-2,NA,15,TRBV28,TGTGCCAGCAGCTATGACAGGGGCACGAACTATGGCTACACCTTC,CASSYDRGTNYGYTF
NA,TRBJ2-7,NA,12,TRBV18,TGTGCCAGCACTAATAGCTCCTACGAGCAGTACTTC,CASTNSSYEQYF
NA,TRBJ2-7,NA,15,TRBV11-3,TGTGCCAGCAGCTCCGGGAGTGCCGGGTCCTACGAGCAGTACTTC,CASSSGSAGSYEQYF
NA,TRBJ1-4,NA,11,TRBV2,TGTGCCAGCAGTGTAGATGAAAAACTGTTTTTT,CASSVDEKLFF
TRBD2,TRBJ2-2,once,19,TRBV19,TGTGCCAGTAGTTCTGGGGGACTAGCGGGAGTAGGACGCACCGGGGAGCTGTTTTTT,CASSSGGLAGVGRTGELFF
NA,TRBJ1-4,NA,13,TRBV10-1,TGCGCCAGCAGCCCTCGGACGGGGGAAAAACTGTTTTTT,CASSPRTGEKLFF
NA,TRBJ2-7,NA,15,TRBV4-1,TGCGCCAGCAGCCTAGGGTCTAGCGCGAACTACGAGCAGTACTTC,CASSLGSSANYEQYF
TRBD1,TRBJ2-7,NA,14,TRBV5-6,TGTGCCAGCAGCCTTACAGGGGTTAAGGGCGAGCAGTACTTC,CASSLTGVKGEQYF
NA,TRBJ1-5,NA,15,TRBV7-8,TGTGCCAGCAGCTTAATAGATTATAGCAATCAGCCCCAGCATTTT,CASSLIDYSNQPQHF
NA,TRBJ2-7,NA,14,TRBV5-4,TGTGCCAGCAGCTTGACAGGGCTCCGTAGGGAGCAGTACTTC,CASSLTGLRREQYF
NA,TRBJ1-3,few,12,TRBV2,TGTGCCAGCAGTGGTCAAGGAAACACCATATATTTT,CASSGQGNTIYF
NA,TRBJ2-3,NA,14,TRBV27,TGTGCCAGCAGTTTGGGCCCCCAGGCAGATACGCAGTATTTT,CASSLGPQADTQYF
TRBD1,TRBJ1-5,once,15,TRBV28,TGTGCCAGCAGTTACCCAGGGGGAACGCATCAGCCCCAGCATTTT,CASSYPGGTHQPQHF
NA,TRBJ2-7,NA,15,TRBV13,TGTGCCAGCAGCTTATCCCTGGACTCCCCCTACGAGCAGTACTTC,CASSLSLDSPYEQYF
TRBD2,TRBJ2-1,NA,15,TRBV5-5,TGTGCCAGCAGCCCCCTAGCGGGAGGATTGATTGAGCAGTTCTTC,CASSPLAGGLIEQFF
NA,TRBJ1-1,few,12,TRBV12-3/TRBV12-4,TGTGCCAGCAGCACCGGGAGACGCTGGGCTTTCTTT,CASSTGRRWAFF
NA,TRBJ2-5,NA,13,TRBV6-5,TGTGCCAGCAGTTACTCGAGTAGCGCGACCCAGTACTTC,CASSYSSSATQYF
TRBD2,TRBJ2-5,NA,16,TRBV24-1,TGTGCCACCAGTGATTTGCAATTCGCGGGGGACGAGACCCAGTACTTC,CATSDLQFAGDETQYF
NA,TRBJ2-1,NA,13,TRBV12-3/TRBV12-4,TGTGCCAGCAGTTTAGCGCGGTACAATGAGCAGTTCTTC,CASSLARYNEQFF
TRBD1,TRBJ1-2,NA,14,TRBV9,TGTGCCAGCAGCGTTGGGGCAGGGGGTCCGGGGAACACCTTC,CASSVGAGGPGNTF
NA,TRBJ2-2,NA,16,TRBV5-1,TGCGCCAGCAGCCCCCGGGTTACAGGGTCGACCGGGGAGCTGTTTTTT,CASSPRVTGSTGELFF
TRBD2,TRBJ2-7,NA,15,TRBV19,TGTGCCAGTAGTATCGCTAGCGGGATTTTGTACGAGCAGTACTTC,CASSIASGILYEQYF
TRBD1,TRBJ1-1,NA,13,TRBV7-3,TGTGCCAGCAGCAAGACAGGGGTCGGTGAAGCTTTCTTT,CASSKTGVGEAFF
NA,TRBJ1-1,NA,15,TRBV18,TGTGCCAGCTCACCAGTCGGGTTACGGGGGACTGAAGCTTTCTTT,CASSPVGLRGTEAFF
TRBD1,TRBJ2-3,NA,14,TRBV3-1/TRBV3-2,TGTGCCAGCAGCAAAACAGGGGGCCTAGATACGCAGTATTTT,CASSKTGGLDTQYF
TRBD2,TRBJ2-3,NA,15,TRBV19,TGTGCCAGTAGCTCTAGCGGTGACGTCACAGATACGCAGTATTTT,CASSSSGDVTDTQYF